One sample yielded the 10 T cell receptor beta chains listed below, sequenced in a study of T cell repertoires in cytomegalovirus infection. TCRdb redid the calling of the reads with MiXCR, one entry per CDR3 protein. This table holds roughly 150,000 distinct CDR3 sequences, about 32% found once. These receptors lack a known antigen. The starting material was CD8+ T cells from cultured PBMCs, obtained from culture after CMV antigen stimulation. These receptors were obtained from a human donor in good health (CMV status not recorded). Some clones in this sample may be carry-over from other donors' samples.

This clonotype was seen at least ten times. The V and J genes are TRBV27 and TRBJ1-1, with D possibly being TRBD1 (6 bases). Trimming removed 4 bases from V and 2 bases from J, with 8 bases in between. The germline V gene encodes CDR1 MNHEY and CDR2 SMNVEV (reference sequence). The CDR3 spans 13 residues. The CDR3 DNA follows: TGTGCCAGCAGTTACAGGGCTAACACTGAAGCTTTCTTT. Amino acids: CASSYRANTEAFF.

This chain joins TRBV7-6 and TRBJ2-7, with 7 positions matching TRBD1. V shed 3 bases and J 5 bases; nucleotides not matched to a gene: 7. Per the germline V gene, CDR1 is SGHVS and CDR2 is FNYEAQ. CDR3 length: 14 amino acids. The CDR3 reads CASSFGDRAHEQYF. The CDR3 region has the DNA TGTGCCAGCAGCTTTGGCGACAGGGCTCACGAGCAGTACTTC.

This clonotype was recorded a few times. The chain uses TRBV7-3 and TRBJ1-1, with TRBD1 identical over 7 bases. Trimming cost V 5 bases and J 4 bases; bases outside gene matches: 7. Germline V gene lookup returns CDR1 SGHTA and CDR2 FQGTGA. This CDR3 has 14 residues. In DNA, the CDR3 is TGTGCCAGCAGCAAGACAGGGTTGGGCACTGAAGCTTTCTTT. Protein: CASSKTGLGTEAFF.

This rearrangement joins TRBV11-2 to TRBJ2-1, with 8 nucleotides matching TRBD1. Looked up from germline, CDR1 is SGHAT and CDR2 is FQNNGV. The CDR3 length is 15 residues. The J segment lost 8 bases and the V segment lost 5 bases, leaving 11 bases of the junction unmatched. CDR3 bases: TGTGCCAGCAGCCCAAGGCCAGGGGGCAGGGATGAGCAGTTCTTC. This translates into CASSPRPGGRDEQFF.

A few counts support this clonotype. The V gene is TRBV6-5, the J gene TRBJ1-1, with 8 bases fitting TRBD1. With V trimmed by 0 bases and J by 3 bases, 6 bases remained unmatched. Germline V lookup: CDR1 MNHEY, CDR2 SVGAGI. This CDR3 contains 16 residues. CDR3 protein: CASSYSPPTGDTEAFF. The CDR3 nucleotides read TGTGCCAGCAGTTACTCCCCACCGACAGGGGACACTGAAGCTTTCTTT.

This clonotype is deemed medium-sized. The CDR3 DNA sequence: TGTGCCAGCTCGAATAATCAGCCCCAGCATTTT. Protein product: CASSNNQPQHF. The rearrangement links TRBV7-2 to TRBJ1-5; D unclear. CDR1 SGHTA and CDR2 FQGNSA come from the germline V gene. CDR3 length: 11 residues. The germline V and J ends were trimmed by 8 bases and 4 bases, with 6 bases remaining between them.

This clonotype was recorded many times. The rearrangement links TRBV27 to TRBJ1-5, with 8 nucleotides matching TRBD1. Germline V gene sequence: CDR1 MNHEY, CDR2 SMNVEV (reference sequence). The V and J ends lost 6 bases and 4 bases, in that order; junction bases with no gene match: 11. The CDR3 consists of 16 residues. DNA for the CDR3: TGTGCCAGCAGCGGGACAGGCGATTCTCAAAATCAGCCCCAGCATTTT. Encoded protein: CASSGTGDSQNQPQHF.

CDR3 DNA sequence: TGCAGTGCCCTGGGGGGCTCCTACAATGAGCAGTTCTTC. Translated, it gives CSALGGSYNEQFF. The rearrangement links TRBV20-1 to TRBJ2-1, with D maybe TRBD2 (6 bases). The germline CDR1 and CDR2 sequences are DFQATT and SNEGSKA (reference sequence). With 6 bases removed from V and 0 bases from J, the gap between germline ends came to 9 bases. The CDR3 has 13 amino acids.

J is TRBJ1-6 and V is TRBV4-1, with 10 bases matching TRBD1. Germline CDR1 and CDR2: MGHRA and YSYEKL. The ends lost 0 bases at V and 10 bases at J; junction bases unmatched: 6. CDR3 length: 16 residues. The CDR3 is CASSQDTGTGESPLHF. The DNA of the CDR3 is TGCGCCAGCAGCCAAGATACCGGGACAGGGGAATCACCCCTCCACTTT.

The chain uses TRBV20-1 and TRBJ1-5; D is ambiguous. Germline V CDR1 and CDR2: DFQATT, SNEGSKA (reference sequence). The V gene lost 3 bases and the J gene lost 6 bases, with 9 bases spanning the gap. CDR3 length: 12 residues. CDR3 coding DNA: TGCAGTGCTAGGGGCGGAAGTCAGCCCCAGCATTTT. This translates into CSARGGSQPQHF.